These 28 T cell receptor beta chains were sequenced from one sample in a study of STAT5B mutations in CD4+ large granular lymphocyte leukemia. The data were produced by immunoSEQ multiplex PCR, yet TCRdb's version contains in-frame clones alone and is incomplete. Of approximately 32,000 clones in the sample, more than 70% were seen once. Sequencing used CD4+ T cells from blood buffy coats. These receptors came from a human donor in good health.

This chain connects TRBV7-2 to TRBJ1-1, with 8 bases identical to TRBD1. The CDR3 sequence is 19 residues long. Germline V lookup: CDR1 SGHTA, CDR2 FQGNSA. The V gene end was trimmed by 2 bases and the J gene end by 6 bases; junction bases not matched to a gene: 20. The CDR3 DNA sequence: TGTGCCAGCAGCTTAAGGGAACCGGACAGGGCGGATTCGAGGGCTGAAGCTTTCTTT. Protein sequence: CASSLREPDRADSRAEAFF.

The rearrangement links TRBV18 to TRBJ2-1; no firm D call. CDR1 and CDR2 (germline): KGHSH, LQKENI. The germline V and J ends were trimmed by 2 bases and 0 bases, with 11 bases remaining between them. The CDR3 is made up of 16 amino acids. The CDR3 is CASSPWVLRSYNEQFF. The DNA for the CDR3 is TGTGCCAGCTCACCATGGGTCCTTCGCTCCTACAATGAGCAGTTCTTC.

V gene TRBV5-1 combines with J gene TRBJ1-1; D call uncertain. This CDR3 spans 13 amino acids. Germline CDR1 reads SGHRS; CDR2 reads YFSETQ. V was clipped by 2 bases and J by 1 base, with 6 bases between them. CDR3 DNA: TGCGCCAGCAGCTTCCTATCGAACACTGAAGCTTTCTTT. The encoded protein is CASSFLSNTEAFF.

This clone has a single count. The chain links TRBV7-6 to TRBJ2-3, with D maybe TRBD2 (6 bases). V lost 3 bases to trimming and J lost 4 bases, with 8 bases between them. The CDR3 covers 13 residues. Looked up from germline, CDR1 is SGHVS and CDR2 is FNYEAQ. CDR3: CASSLRGADTQYF. The CDR3 bases are TGTGCCAGCAGCTTGCGCGGGGCAGATACGCAGTATTTT.

V gene TRBV18 combines with J gene TRBJ1-1, with a tentative D call TRBD1 (5 bases). CDR1 and CDR2 (germline): KGHSH, LQKENI. This CDR3 has 15 residues. V was trimmed by 3 bases and J by 1 base, leaving 12 bases between them. CDR3 nucleotides: TGTGCCAGCTCACCCCCTTCGAGGGGGAACACTGAAGCTTTCTTT. Protein product: CASSPPSRGNTEAFF.

V usage is TRBV7-2 and J usage is TRBJ1-5; no firm D call. V was clipped by 1 base and J by 7 bases, with 14 bases between them. Germline values: CDR1 SGHTA, CDR2 FQGNSA. The CDR3 has 15 amino acids. The CDR3 sequence: CASSLDPGVGQPQHF. CDR3 bases: TGTGCCAGCAGCTTAGACCCCGGGGTAGGGCAGCCCCAGCATTTT.

The rearrangement joins TRBV28 to TRBJ2-7; D tentatively fits TRBD1 or TRBD2 (6 bases each). V lost 6 bases, J lost 3 bases, and 18 bases lay in between. This CDR3 comprises 15 residues. Germline CDR1 MDHEN, CDR2 SYDVKM. The CDR3 DNA is TGTGCCAGCAGGGGTACGGGGGCCGGCGACTACGAGCAGTACTTC. This gives the protein CASRGTGAGDYEQYF.

CDR3 in DNA: TGTGCCAGCAGCTTAAGTCTCGGGACAGTCCGAGGGGGGTACTTC. This gives the protein CASSLSLGTVRGGYF. The chain joins TRBV5-8 to TRBJ2-7; TRBD1 aligns across 7 bases. Germline lookup yields CDR1 SGHTS and CDR2 YDEGEE. This CDR3 has 15 residues. J was trimmed by 12 bases and V by 2 bases; bases with no gene match: 17.

The gene calls are TRBV11-3 and TRBJ1-4; 8 bases match TRBD1. The J segment lost 0 bases and the V segment lost 4 bases, leaving 4 bases of the junction unmatched. Per germline, CDR1 SGHNT and CDR2 YENEEA. The CDR3 has 16 residues. The CDR3 region has the DNA TGTGCCAGCAGCTCGGGACAGGCTCCAACTAATGAAAAACTGTTTTTT. Translation: CASSSGQAPTNEKLFF.

The V call is TRBV25-1, the J call TRBJ1-6, with 10 bases identical to TRBD1. In germline, CDR1 is MGHDK, CDR2 SYGVNS. Losses at the gene ends were 1 base for V and 9 bases for J; bases not matched to a gene: 0. The CDR3 has 14 amino acids. The CDR3 is CASSEWTGGSPLHF. CDR3 coding DNA: TGTGCCAGCAGTGAATGGACAGGGGGTTCACCCCTCCACTTT.

The J gene is TRBJ1-2, the V gene TRBV6-5; 8 bases are a match to TRBD1. The CDR3 covers 15 residues. Germline V CDR1 and CDR2: MNHEY, SVGAGI. The junction had 8 bases not matched to a gene; V was cut back by 2 bases and J by 6 bases. This CDR3 reads CASSYTADRVDGYTF. CDR3 DNA sequence: TGTGCCAGCAGTTACACGGCGGACAGGGTAGATGGCTACACCTTC.

Here the CDR3 DNA reads TGTGCCAGCAGCCAAGGGGCAGGACTCTCCTACGAGCAGTACTTC. As protein: CASSQGAGLSYEQYF. The rearrangement links TRBV9 to TRBJ2-7; D may correspond to TRBD1 or TRBD2 (5 bases each). The CDR3 extends over 15 amino acids. V lost 4 bases and J 0 bases, leaving 14 bases between the germline ends. Germline V lookup: CDR1 SGDLS, CDR2 YYNGEE.

The chain couples TRBV7-9 to TRBJ1-5; 8 nucleotides line up with TRBD1. With V trimmed by 4 bases and J by 6 bases, 5 bases remained unmatched. Germline V gives CDR1 SEHNR, CDR2 FQNEAQ (reference sequence). The length of the CDR3 is 14 residues. This chain's CDR3 is CASSSDRVSQPQHF. The CDR3 DNA reads TGTGCCAGCAGCTCGGACAGGGTTTCTCAGCCCCAGCATTTT. Drawing the rest from reference TRBV7-9 and TRBJ1-5, the complete variable domain is DTGVSQNPRHKITKRGQNVTFRCDPISEHNRLYWYRQTLGQGPEFLTYFQNEAQLEKSRLLSDRFSAERPKGSFSTLEIQRTEQGDSAMYLCASSSDRVSQPQHFGDGTRLSIL.

The gene calls are TRBV5-1 and TRBJ2-3; TRBD1 aligns across 10 bases. V shed 4 bases, J shed 4 bases, and the junction held 12 bases outside the gene matches. Germline loops: CDR1 SGHRS, CDR2 YFSETQ. The CDR3 extends over 17 amino acids. The CDR3 reads CASSVFPGTGAPDTQYF. CDR3 nucleotides: TGCGCCAGCAGCGTCTTCCCCGGGACAGGGGCACCAGATACGCAGTATTTT.

The chain employs TRBV5-1 and TRBJ2-7; TRBD1 matches 8 bases. The germline V gene encodes CDR1 SGHRS and CDR2 YFSETQ. V shed 2 bases and J 5 bases; nucleotides not matched to a gene: 6. This CDR3 comprises 14 residues. In DNA form, the CDR3 reads TGCGCCAGCAGCTTTATAGGACAGGGCAACGAGCAGTACTTC. Residues: CASSFIGQGNEQYF.

This clone showed up just once. The V gene is TRBV7-2, the J gene TRBJ2-5; D not resolved. Trimming shortened V by 2 bases and J by 3 bases, and 7 bases separated the two germline ends. CDR1 and CDR2 from the germline V gene are SGHTA and FQGNSA. The CDR3 extends over 13 amino acids. The CDR3 spells CASSLPREETQYF. The CDR3 DNA reads TGTGCCAGCAGCTTACCCAGAGAAGAGACCCAGTACTTC.

The chain recombines TRBV5-8 with TRBJ1-5, with D maybe TRBD1 (6 bases). The CDR3 loop spans 13 amino acids. The germline CDR1 and CDR2 sequences are SGHTS and YDEGEE. The V end lost 3 bases, the J end lost 7 bases, and 11 bases lay between the germline ends. Written as DNA, the CDR3 is TGTGCCAGCAGCTCCGACAGGATACAGCCCCAGCATTTT. This sequence encodes CASSSDRIQPQHF.

This clone turned up a few times. V usage is TRBV18 and J usage is TRBJ1-1; D is unresolved. This CDR3 has 13 residues. V was cut by 6 bases and J by 1 base, with 9 bases left in between. Per the germline V gene, CDR1 is KGHSH and CDR2 is LQKENI. CDR3 protein: CASSPLTNTEAFF. CDR3 in DNA: TGTGCCAGCTCTCCTCTGACGAACACTGAAGCTTTCTTT. Full variable domain (remainder filled in from reference TRBV18 and TRBJ1-1): NAGVMQNPRHLVRRRGQEARLRCSPMKGHSHVYWYRQLPEEGLKFMVYLQKENIIDESGMPKERFSAEFPKEGPSILRIQQVVRGDSAAYFCASSPLTNTEAFFGQGTRLTVV.

The chain uses TRBV19 and TRBJ1-2; D is unresolved. This CDR3 comprises 14 residues. Germline V lookup: CDR1 LNHDA, CDR2 SQIVND (reference sequence). The ends were cut back, 4 bases at V and 8 bases at J, with 17 bases in the middle. The CDR3 is CASSTSGRAGGYTF. In DNA, the CDR3 is TGTGCCAGTAGTACGAGTGGAAGGGCCGGGGGCTACACCTTC.

The chain recombines TRBV19 with TRBJ2-6; possible D gene TRBD2, 6 bases. Trimming pared 10 bases from V and 0 bases from J, leaving 13 bases between. From germline, CDR1 is LNHDA and CDR2 SQIVND (reference sequence). The CDR3 loop spans 15 amino acids. The CDR3 DNA reads as TGTGCCACCCGAACCGGGAGCTCTGGGGCCAACGTCCTGACTTTC. This gives the protein CATRTGSSGANVLTF. Filled out from reference TRBV19 and TRBJ2-6, the complete variable domain reads DGGITQSPKYLFRKEGQNVTLSCEQNLNHDAMYWYRQDPGQGLRLIYYSQIVNDFQKGDIAEGYSVSREKKESFPLTVTSAQKNPTAFYLCATRTGSSGANVLTFGAGSRLTVL.

V gene TRBV4-1 combines with J gene TRBJ1-2; D remains unclear. The CDR3 has 14 amino acids. Germline V gene data show CDR1 as MGHRA and CDR2 as YSYEKL. V lost 4 bases and J 7 bases, leaving 16 bases between the germline ends. The CDR3 sequence is CASSRLVMTSGYTF. DNA of the CDR3: TGCGCCAGCAGCCGCTTGGTGATGACTAGTGGCTACACCTTC.

A few counts support this clone. The V call is TRBV2, the J call TRBJ2-7, with no clear D. From germline, CDR1 is SNHLY and CDR2 FYNNEI. Trimming stripped 5 bases from V and 2 bases from J, with 7 bases between. The CDR3 contains 12 residues. As DNA, the CDR3 is TGTGCCAGCAGTTCTAGTGCCTACGAGCAGTACTTC. Residues: CASSSSAYEQYF.

The rearrangement links TRBV18 to TRBJ1-5, with 8 positions matching TRBD1. The V gene's germline CDR1 is KGHSH and CDR2 LQKENI. V gave up 4 bases and J gave up 4 bases; unmatched junction bases: 3. The length of the CDR3 is 14 residues. The CDR3 region has the DNA TGTGCCAGCTCACGAGACAGGGGAAATCAGCCCCAGCATTTT. Translating it yields CASSRDRGNQPQHF.

The V call is TRBV2, the J call TRBJ2-1; 7 bases agree with TRBD2. V shed 5 bases, J shed 8 bases, and the junction held 3 bases outside the gene matches. CDR3 length equals 12 residues. The germline CDR1 and CDR2 sequences are SNHLY and FYNNEI. CDR3 sequence reads: CASSREADEQFF. The CDR3 DNA sequence: TGTGCCAGCAGTCGGGAGGCGGATGAGCAGTTCTTC.

This chain uses TRBV18 with TRBJ2-6; D is perhaps TRBD2 (6 bases). Germline V gene sequence: CDR1 KGHSH, CDR2 LQKENI. V lost 6 bases to trimming and J lost 4 bases, with 13 bases between them. The CDR3 loop spans 15 amino acids. The CDR3 nucleotides read TGTGCCAGCTCCCGGGACTCTTCCGGGGCCAACGTCCTGACTTTC. This translates into CASSRDSSGANVLTF.

This rearrangement joins TRBV6-4 to TRBJ2-3, with a possible D match to TRBD2 (6 bases). The CDR3 length is 14 residues. Germline values: CDR1 MRHNA, CDR2 SNTAGT. Trimming pared 6 bases from V and 4 bases from J, leaving 14 bases between. The CDR3 nucleotides read TGTGCCAGCAGCCCCTTAGGAGGGCCAGATACGCAGTATTTT. This codes for CASSPLGGPDTQYF.

CDR3 sequence: CASGLGRQNYGYTF. The CDR3 nucleotides read TGTGCTAGTGGTTTGGGGCGGCAAAACTATGGCTACACCTTC. The chain employs TRBV12-5 and TRBJ1-2; unclear D gene. This CDR3 is 14 amino acids long. From germline, CDR1 is LGHNT and CDR2 FRNRAP. The V end lost 1 base, the J end lost 2 bases, and 8 bases lay between the germline ends.

The V gene is TRBV10-3, the J gene TRBJ2-2; 9 bases match TRBD1. The CDR3 is made up of 15 amino acids. CDR1 is ENHRY, CDR2 SYGVKD, per germline. Trimming took 8 bases from V and 4 from J; bases not matched to a gene: 8. The CDR3 loop is CAIGRGQGRTGELFF. DNA of the CDR3: TGTGCCATCGGAAGGGGACAGGGACGCACCGGGGAGCTGTTTTTT.